The present T cell receptor beta chain was sequenced within a study of blood T cell repertoires in COVID-19. About the study: PBMCs, B-cell-depleted T cells, or T cells provided the cDNA or gDNA that made up the material.

This clone was picked up one time. Produced via immunoSEQ multiplex PCR; TCRdb's table is partial and in-frame only. The table has 210,000 or so clones, 80% seen once. Those enrolled, adults aged roughly 18 to 90 years, came from some 23 US areas. Self-reported history from a screening survey and questionnaire set each donor's cohort. This CDR3 is built from 16 residues. The V segment lost 7 bases and the J segment 1 base; nucleotides outside the gene matches: 9. The germline V gene has CDR1 SGHRS and CDR2 YFSETQ. V is TRBV5-1 and J is TRBJ2-2; 8 positions match TRBD1. The TCR was taken from a man younger than 40 with acute COVID-19. The sequenced material came from PBMCs or T cells enriched from blood (not recorded which). The CDR3 loop reads CASRFGTGGNTGELFF. In DNA form, the CDR3 reads TGCGCCAGCCGGTTTGGGACAGGTGGGAACACCGGGGAGCTGTTTTTT.